This entry concerns a single T cell receptor (beta chain). This clone was recorded a few times. The specificity of this receptor is unknown. No clone much larger than this one lies a single base away; base qualities are absent. The entry originates in a study of metastatic and nonmetastatic thyroid tumors (dated by TCRdb to 2019 to 2021). Turning to the overall study: Repertoires were compared across peripheral blood and tumor or nodule tissue samples from malignant and benign thyroid patients. Study-wide findings and limitations: TCR beta diversity was reported as significantly higher in malignant tumors than in benign nodules, in both blood and tumor samples.

The library relied on PCR. The instrument given in TCRdb is Illumina HiSeq 4000. High-throughput sequencing was used to profile the TCR beta-chain CDR3 region of each patient. Turning to the authors' computational methods: Drawing on CDR3 differences between clinicopathological groups, the researchers built a classifier meant to tell apart patients with distant-metastatic papillary thyroid cancer. Repertoire diversity was assessed with the Shannon index, and tumor-blood repertoire similarity with the Morisita-Horn index. Clones were called with MiXCR by TCRdb after fastp trimmed the public reads at Q25, and only in-frame beta chains were retained. The V and J calls and clone size are TCRdb's, not the authors'. In all, the sample holds about 70,000 clones, and around 18% of those were seen once. The ten biggest clones cover roughly 12% of the sample. No patient had received any treatment before thyroid surgery. Patient clinical samples collected from about 2012 to 2018 were retrospectively analysed using T-cell receptor beta sequencing.

This sequence originates from a female donor with papillary thyroid cancer or a benign thyroid nodule (not recorded which). Some clones in this sample may be carry-over from other donors' samples. The sequenced sample consisted of blood.

The nucleotide sequence reads TGTGCCAGCAGTGCGACTACTCGGAACACTGAAGCTTTCTTT. This is translated as CASSATTRNTEAFF. The sequence is built from TRBV2 and TRBJ1-1, with no confident D gene call. The CDR3 spans 14 residues, from the cysteine through the phenylalanine. The entry retains the CDR3 DNA only, 42 bases that are in frame from base 1. From the germline V gene, CDR1 is SNHLY and CDR2 is FYNNEI. V lost 4 bases and J lost 1 base; the stretch between them is 10 bases long.